This TCR beta chain was obtained from a study of blood T cell repertoires in COVID-19. Per germline, CDR1 MNHNY and CDR2 SVGAGI (reference sequence). The CDR3 consists of 15 residues. The ends were cut back, 6 bases at V and 5 bases at J, with 19 bases in the middle. Sequencing was performed with immunoSEQ multiplex PCR; in TCRdb, only in-frame clones are kept and a portion is missing. The data show around 300,000 clones, with nearly 90% seen just once and around 1.7% held by the top ten. The material sequenced was PBMCs or T cells enriched from blood (not recorded which). The V call is TRBV6-6, the J call TRBJ1-1, with a possible D match to TRBD1 (5 bases). The origin of this receptor is a woman between 18 and 30 years old with acute COVID-19. The CDR3 protein is CASRALSSGVTEAFF. The CDR3 DNA is TGTGCCAGCAGAGCACTCTCGTCGGGGGTTACTGAAGCTTTCTTT.